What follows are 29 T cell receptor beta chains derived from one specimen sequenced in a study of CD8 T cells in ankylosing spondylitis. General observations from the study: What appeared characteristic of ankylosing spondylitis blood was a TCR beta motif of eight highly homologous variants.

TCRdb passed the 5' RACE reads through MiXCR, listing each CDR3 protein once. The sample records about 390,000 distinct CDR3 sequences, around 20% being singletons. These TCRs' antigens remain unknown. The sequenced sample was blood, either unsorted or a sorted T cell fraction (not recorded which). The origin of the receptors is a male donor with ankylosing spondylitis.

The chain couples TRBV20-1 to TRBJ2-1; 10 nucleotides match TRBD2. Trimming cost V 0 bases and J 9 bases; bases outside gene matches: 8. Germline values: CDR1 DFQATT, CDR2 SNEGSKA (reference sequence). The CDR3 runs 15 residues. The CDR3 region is CSARDPTSGFGEQFF. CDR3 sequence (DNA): TGCAGTGCTAGAGACCCGACTAGCGGGTTTGGTGAGCAGTTCTTC.

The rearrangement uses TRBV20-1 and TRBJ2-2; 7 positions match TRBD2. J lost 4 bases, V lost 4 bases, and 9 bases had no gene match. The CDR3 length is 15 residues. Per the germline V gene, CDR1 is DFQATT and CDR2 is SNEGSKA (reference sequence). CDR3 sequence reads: CSATVAERGTGELFF. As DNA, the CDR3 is TGCAGTGCTACTGTGGCCGAGCGGGGCACCGGGGAGCTGTTTTTT.

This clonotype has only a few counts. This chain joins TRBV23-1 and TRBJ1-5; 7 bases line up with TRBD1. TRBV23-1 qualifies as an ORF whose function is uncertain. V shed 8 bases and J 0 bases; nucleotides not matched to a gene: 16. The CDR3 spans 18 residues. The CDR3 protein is CASEPRRDRTHSNQPQHF. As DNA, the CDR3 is TGCGCCAGCGAGCCCCGGCGGGACAGAACTCATAGCAATCAGCCCCAGCATTTT.

CDR3 nucleotides: TGTGCCAGCACCCCAACAGGGGGATTGTTAGTGGATACGCAGTATTTT. This sequence encodes CASTPTGGLLVDTQYF. The V and J genes are TRBV12-3 or TRBV12-4 and TRBJ2-3; 8 nucleotides align to TRBD1. J gave up 6 bases and V 7 bases, and 15 bases lay outside the gene matches. There are 16 residues in the CDR3.

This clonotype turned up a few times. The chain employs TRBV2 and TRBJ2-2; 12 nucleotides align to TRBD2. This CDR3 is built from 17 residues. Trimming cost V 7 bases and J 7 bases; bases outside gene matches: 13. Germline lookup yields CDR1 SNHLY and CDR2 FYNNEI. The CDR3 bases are TGTGCCAGCAATCCGTTGACTAGCGGGAGTCGGGGCGGGGAGCTGTTTTTT. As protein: CASNPLTSGSRGGELFF.

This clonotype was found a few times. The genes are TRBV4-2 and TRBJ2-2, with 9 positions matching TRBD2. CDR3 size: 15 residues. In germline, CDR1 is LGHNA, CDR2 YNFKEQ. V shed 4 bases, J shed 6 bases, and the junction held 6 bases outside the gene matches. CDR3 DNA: TGTGCCAGCAGCCTCCTGAGACTAGCGGCCGGGGAGCTGTTTTTT. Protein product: CASSLLRLAAGELFF.

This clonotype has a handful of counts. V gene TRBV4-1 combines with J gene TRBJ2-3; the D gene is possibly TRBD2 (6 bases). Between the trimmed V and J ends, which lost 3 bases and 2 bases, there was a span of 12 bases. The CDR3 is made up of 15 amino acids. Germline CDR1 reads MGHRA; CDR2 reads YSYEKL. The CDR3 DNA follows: TGCGCCAGCAGCCAGGTTGCGGGATACACAGATACGCAGTATTTT. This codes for CASSQVAGYTDTQYF.

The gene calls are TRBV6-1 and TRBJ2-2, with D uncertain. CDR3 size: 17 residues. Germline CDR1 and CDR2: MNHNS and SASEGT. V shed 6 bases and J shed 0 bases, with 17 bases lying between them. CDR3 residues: CASRRPSWSANTGELFF. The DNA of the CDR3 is TGTGCCAGCAGACGACCGAGCTGGTCAGCGAACACCGGGGAGCTGTTTTTT.

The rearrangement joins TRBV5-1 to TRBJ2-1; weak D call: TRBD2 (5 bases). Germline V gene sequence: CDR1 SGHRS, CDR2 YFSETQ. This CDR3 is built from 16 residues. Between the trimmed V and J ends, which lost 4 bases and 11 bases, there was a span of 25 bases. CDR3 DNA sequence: TGCGCCAGCAGCCCCCTTAGTGGGAGAGGAACCCCTAAGCAGTTCTTC. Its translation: CASSPLSGRGTPKQFF.

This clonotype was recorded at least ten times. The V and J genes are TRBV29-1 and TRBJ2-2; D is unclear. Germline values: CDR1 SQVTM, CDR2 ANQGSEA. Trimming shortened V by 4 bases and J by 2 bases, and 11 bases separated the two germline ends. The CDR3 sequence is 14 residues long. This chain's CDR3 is CSVARAINTGELFF. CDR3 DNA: TGCAGCGTTGCGAGAGCGATAAACACCGGGGAGCTGTTTTTT.

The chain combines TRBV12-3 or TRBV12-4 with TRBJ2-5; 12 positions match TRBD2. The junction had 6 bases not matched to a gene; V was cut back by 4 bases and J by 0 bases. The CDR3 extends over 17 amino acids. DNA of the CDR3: TGTGCCAGCAGTTACCTAGGACTAGCGGGGTACCAAGAGACCCAGTACTTC. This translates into CASSYLGLAGYQETQYF.

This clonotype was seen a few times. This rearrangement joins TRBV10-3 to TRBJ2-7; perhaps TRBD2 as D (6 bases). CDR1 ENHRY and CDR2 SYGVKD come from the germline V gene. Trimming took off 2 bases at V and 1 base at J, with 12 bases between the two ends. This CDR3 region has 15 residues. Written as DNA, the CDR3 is TGTGCCATCAGTGAGCCGGGGGTGAGATCCTACGAGCAGTACTTC. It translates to CAISEPGVRSYEQYF.

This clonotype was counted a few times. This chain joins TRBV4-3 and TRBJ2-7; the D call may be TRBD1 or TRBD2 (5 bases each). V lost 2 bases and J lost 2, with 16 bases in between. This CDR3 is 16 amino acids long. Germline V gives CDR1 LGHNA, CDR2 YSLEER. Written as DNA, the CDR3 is TGCGCCAGCAGCCAACAAACCGGGACGGCAGCCTACGAGCAGTACTTC. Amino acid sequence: CASSQQTGTAAYEQYF.

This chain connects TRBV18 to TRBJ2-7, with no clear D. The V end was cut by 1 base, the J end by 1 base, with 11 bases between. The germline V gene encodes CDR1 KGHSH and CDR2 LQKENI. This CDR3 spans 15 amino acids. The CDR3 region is CASSPQLTHSYEQYF. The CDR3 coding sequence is TGTGCCAGCTCACCACAACTGACACATTCCTACGAGCAGTACTTC.

The CDR3 coding sequence is TGTGCCAGCAGTTACCTCGTGGGGGCGGACTATGGCTACACCTTC. This translates into CASSYLVGADYGYTF. The rearrangement links TRBV6-5 to TRBJ1-2, with D possibly TRBD1 on 6 matching bases. V was trimmed by 2 bases and J by 3 bases, leaving 13 bases between them. Germline CDR1 is MNHEY and CDR2 is SVGAGI. CDR3 length: 15 amino acids.

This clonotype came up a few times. CDR3 DNA: TGTGCCAGCAGAGAGGACGGCGTGAACACTGAAGCTTTCTTT. Its translation is CASREDGVNTEAFF. The genes are TRBV6-1 and TRBJ1-1; D ambiguous. V was cut by 6 bases and J by 0 bases, with 11 bases left in between. The CDR3 is 14 residues long. In germline, CDR1 is MNHNS, CDR2 SASEGT.

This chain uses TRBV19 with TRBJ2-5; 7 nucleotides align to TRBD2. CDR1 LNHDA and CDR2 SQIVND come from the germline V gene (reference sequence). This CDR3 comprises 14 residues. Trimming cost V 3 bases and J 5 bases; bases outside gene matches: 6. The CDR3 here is CASSIRGETETQYF. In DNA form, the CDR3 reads TGTGCCAGTAGTATCCGGGGGGAAACGGAGACCCAGTACTTC.

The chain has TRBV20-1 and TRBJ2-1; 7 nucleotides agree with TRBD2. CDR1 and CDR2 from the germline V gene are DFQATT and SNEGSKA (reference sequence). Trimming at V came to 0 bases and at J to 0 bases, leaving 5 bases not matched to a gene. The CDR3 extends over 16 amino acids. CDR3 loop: CSARDWAGDSYNEQFF. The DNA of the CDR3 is TGCAGTGCTAGAGATTGGGCGGGAGACTCCTACAATGAGCAGTTCTTC.

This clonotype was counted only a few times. The CDR3 nucleotides read TGCAGCGTAAGGGGCGCCCAGGCCAAGAACACTGAAGCTTTCTTT. Translation: CSVRGAQAKNTEAFF. The chain couples TRBV29-1 to TRBJ1-1; D might be TRBD1 (5 bases). This CDR3 is 15 amino acids long. Germline values: CDR1 SQVTM, CDR2 ANQGSEA. V was clipped by 6 bases and J by 1 base, with 18 bases between them.

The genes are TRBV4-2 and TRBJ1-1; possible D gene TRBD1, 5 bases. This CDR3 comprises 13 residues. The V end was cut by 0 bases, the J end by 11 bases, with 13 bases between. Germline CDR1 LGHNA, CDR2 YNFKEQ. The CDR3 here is CASSQDLAREAFF. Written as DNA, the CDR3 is TGTGCCAGCAGCCAAGATTTAGCCAGGGAGGCTTTCTTT.

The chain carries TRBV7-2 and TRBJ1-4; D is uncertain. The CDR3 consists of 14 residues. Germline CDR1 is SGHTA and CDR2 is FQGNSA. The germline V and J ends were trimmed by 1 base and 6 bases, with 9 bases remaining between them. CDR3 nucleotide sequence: TGTGCCAGCAGCTTAGGGAAGGGTTATGAAAAACTGTTTTTT. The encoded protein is CASSLGKGYEKLFF.

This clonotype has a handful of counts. As DNA, the CDR3 is TGTGCCAGCAGCTTTCAACCGGGACTCCGAGTACGCGAGCAGTACTTC. This gives the protein CASSFQPGLRVREQYF. V usage is TRBV5-6 and J usage is TRBJ2-7; D possibly corresponds to TRBD2 (6 bases). The length of the CDR3 is 16 residues. With 2 bases removed from V and 6 bases from J, the gap between germline ends came to 21 bases. The germline V gene encodes CDR1 SGHDT and CDR2 YYEEEE.

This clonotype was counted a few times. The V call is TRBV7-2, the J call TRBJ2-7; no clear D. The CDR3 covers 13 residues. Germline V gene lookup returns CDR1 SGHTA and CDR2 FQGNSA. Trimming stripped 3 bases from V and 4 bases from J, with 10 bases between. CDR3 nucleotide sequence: TGTGCCAGCAGCTTGCTCCAGAAATACGAGCAGTACTTC. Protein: CASSLLQKYEQYF.

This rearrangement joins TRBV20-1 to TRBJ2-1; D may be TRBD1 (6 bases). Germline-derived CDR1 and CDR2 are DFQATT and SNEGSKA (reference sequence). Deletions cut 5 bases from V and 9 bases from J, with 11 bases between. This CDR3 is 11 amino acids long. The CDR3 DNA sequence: TGCAGTGCTGTGGGGGCCACTGAGCAGTTCTTC. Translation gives CSAVGATEQFF.

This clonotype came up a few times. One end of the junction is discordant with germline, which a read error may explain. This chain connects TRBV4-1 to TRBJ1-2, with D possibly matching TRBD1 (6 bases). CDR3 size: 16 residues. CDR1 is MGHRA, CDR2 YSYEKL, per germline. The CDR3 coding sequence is TGCGCCAGCAGCCAAACAGGGTTAGCCTATATCTATCGCTACACCTTC. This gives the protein CASSQTGLAYIYRYTF.

CDR3 protein: CARNQGTNEKLFF. The CDR3 DNA follows: TGTGCCCGAAACCAGGGAACTAATGAAAAACTGTTTTTT. The chain recombines TRBV2 with TRBJ1-4, with a weak D call TRBD1 (5 bases). Germline V gene sequence: CDR1 SNHLY, CDR2 FYNNEI. Between the trimmed V and J ends, which lost 11 bases and 1 base, there was a span of 11 bases. This CDR3 contains 13 residues.

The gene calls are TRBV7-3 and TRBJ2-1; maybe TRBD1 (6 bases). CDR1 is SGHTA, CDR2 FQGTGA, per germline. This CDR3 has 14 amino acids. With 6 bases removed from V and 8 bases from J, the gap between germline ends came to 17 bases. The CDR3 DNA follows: TGTGCCAGCAGTCCTAATCCAGGGGACCATGAGCAGTTCTTC. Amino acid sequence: CASSPNPGDHEQFF.

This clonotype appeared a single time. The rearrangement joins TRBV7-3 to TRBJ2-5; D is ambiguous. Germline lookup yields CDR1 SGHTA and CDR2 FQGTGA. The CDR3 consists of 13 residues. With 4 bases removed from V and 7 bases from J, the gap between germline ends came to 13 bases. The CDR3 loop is CASSSGPLRTQYF. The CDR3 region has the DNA TGTGCCAGCAGCTCAGGACCCTTGAGGACCCAGTACTTC.

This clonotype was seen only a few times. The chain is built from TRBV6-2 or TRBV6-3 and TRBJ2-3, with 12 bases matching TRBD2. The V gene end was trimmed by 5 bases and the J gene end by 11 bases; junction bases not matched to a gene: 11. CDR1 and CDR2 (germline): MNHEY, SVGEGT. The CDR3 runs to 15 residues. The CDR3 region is CASSPTGLAGREQYF. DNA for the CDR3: TGTGCCAGCAGTCCCACTGGACTAGCGGGAAGGGAGCAGTATTTT.